This TCR beta chain was sequenced during a study of cytomegalovirus exposure and HLA in healthy donors. Broader study findings: A later analysis by the authors found several of the most significant clusters apparently linked to common viral pathogens. Rates of TCR association differed by HLA locus in a later analysis, with DRB1 highest and HLA-C lowest.

Worth noting for this clone: Antigen specificity is unknown.

Germline V lookup: CDR1 LNHNV, CDR2 YYDKDF (reference sequence). This CDR3 has 20 amino acids. After removal of 2 bases from V and 5 bases from J, the junction contained 18 bases not matched to a gene. PCR used 60 Vbeta primers and 13 Jbeta primers. The table came from immunoSEQ multiplex PCR; TCRdb's copy has only in-frame clones and leaves some out. The table has fewer than 200,000 clones, around 78% seen once. The gene calls are TRBV15 and TRBJ2-3, with 11 positions matching TRBD2. Sequencing used PBMCs. This TCR came from a woman in her twenties or thirties in good health and CMV-seropositive. The CDR3 region is CATSRLGTATSGIFGDTQYF. The CDR3 DNA follows: TGTGCCACCAGCAGACTCGGGACAGCGACTAGCGGGATTTTTGGAGATACGCAGTATTTT.